This TCR beta chain derives from a study of cytomegalovirus exposure and HLA in healthy donors. The CDR3 is made up of 15 amino acids. Trimming removed 2 bases at V and 7 bases at J, with 15 bases between. Germline V CDR1 and CDR2: SGHTA, FQGTGA. Using immunoSEQ multiplex PCR, the repertoire was profiled, and TCRdb retains in-frame clones only, with some absent. The sample has fewer than 250,000 clones; roughly 83% are singletons. Material for sequencing was PBMCs. The sequence came from a woman aged 18 to 35 in good health and CMV-seronegative. The rearrangement joins TRBV7-3 to TRBJ2-1, with unresolved D. The chain's CDR3 is CASSLSQAWSNEQFF. CDR3 DNA: TGTGCCAGCAGCTTATCCCAGGCATGGTCAAATGAGCAGTTCTTC.